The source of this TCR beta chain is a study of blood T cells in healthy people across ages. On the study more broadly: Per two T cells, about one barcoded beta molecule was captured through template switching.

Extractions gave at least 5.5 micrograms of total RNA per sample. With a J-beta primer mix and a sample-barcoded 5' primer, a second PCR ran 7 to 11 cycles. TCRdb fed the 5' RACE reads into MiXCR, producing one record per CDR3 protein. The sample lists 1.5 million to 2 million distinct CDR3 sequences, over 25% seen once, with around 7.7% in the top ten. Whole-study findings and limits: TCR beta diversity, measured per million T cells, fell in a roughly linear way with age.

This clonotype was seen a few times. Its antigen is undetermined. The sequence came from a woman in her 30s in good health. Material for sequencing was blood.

Here the CDR3 DNA reads TGTGCCAGCAGCTCCGTTACCCATTTGAACACCGGGGAGCTGTTTTTT. Protein product: CASSSVTHLNTGELFF. The chain couples TRBV5-5 to TRBJ2-2, with D unresolved. This CDR3 contains 16 residues. Trimming stripped 3 bases from V and 1 base from J, with 13 bases between. In germline, CDR1 is SGHKS, CDR2 YYEKEE (reference sequence).